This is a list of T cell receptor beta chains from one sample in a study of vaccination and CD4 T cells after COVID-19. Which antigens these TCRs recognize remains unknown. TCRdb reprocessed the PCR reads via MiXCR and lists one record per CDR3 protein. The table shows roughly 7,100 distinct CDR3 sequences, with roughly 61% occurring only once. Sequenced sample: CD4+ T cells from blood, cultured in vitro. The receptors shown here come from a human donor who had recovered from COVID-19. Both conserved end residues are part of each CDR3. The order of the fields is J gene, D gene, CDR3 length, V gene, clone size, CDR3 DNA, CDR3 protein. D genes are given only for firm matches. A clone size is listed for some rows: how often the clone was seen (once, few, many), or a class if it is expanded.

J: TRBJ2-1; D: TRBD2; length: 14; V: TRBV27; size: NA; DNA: TGTGCCAGCAGTCTAGGACTAGCCTACAATGAGCAGTTCTTC; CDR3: CASSLGLAYNEQFF
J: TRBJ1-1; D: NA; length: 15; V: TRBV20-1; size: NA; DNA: TGCAGTGCTCCGTTCCGGACGGAGCCGAACACTGAAGCTTTCTTT; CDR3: CSAPFRTEPNTEAFF
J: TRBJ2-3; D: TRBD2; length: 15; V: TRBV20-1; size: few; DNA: TGCAGTGCTGAACTAGCGGGGGGGCGGACAGATACGCAGTATTTT; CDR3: CSAELAGGRTDTQYF
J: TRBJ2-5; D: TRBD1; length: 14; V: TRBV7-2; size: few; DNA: TGTGCCAGCAGCCAGCGACAGGGCCCCGAGACCCAGTACTTC; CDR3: CASSQRQGPETQYF
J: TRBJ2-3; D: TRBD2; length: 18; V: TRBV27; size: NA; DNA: TGTGCCAGCAGTTTACAAAGACTAGCGGGAGGGGGCACAGATACGCAGTATTTT; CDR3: CASSLQRLAGGGTDTQYF
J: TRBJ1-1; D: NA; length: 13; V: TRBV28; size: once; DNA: TGTGCCAGCAGGGCACCGGGGGACACTGAAGCTTTCTTT; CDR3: CASRAPGDTEAFF
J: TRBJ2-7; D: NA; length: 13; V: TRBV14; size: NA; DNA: TGTGCCAGCAGCCAATCGGGGGCATTACGGCAGTACTTC; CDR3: CASSQSGALRQYF
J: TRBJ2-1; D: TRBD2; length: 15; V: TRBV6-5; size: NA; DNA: TGTGCCAGCAGTTACGCCGGGACTAGCATGTATGAGCAGTTCTTC; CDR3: CASSYAGTSMYEQFF
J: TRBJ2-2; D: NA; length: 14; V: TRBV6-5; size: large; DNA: TGTGCCAGCAGTTCCACAGAGTTGGTCGGGGAGCTGTTTTTT; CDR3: CASSSTELVGELFF
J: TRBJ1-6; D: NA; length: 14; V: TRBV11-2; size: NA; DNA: TGTGCCAGCAGCTTTCGAGGAAGGAATTCACCCCTCCACTTT; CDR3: CASSFRGRNSPLHF
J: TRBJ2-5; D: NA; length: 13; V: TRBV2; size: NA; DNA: TGTGCCAGCAGTCCCAGGGTCCGGGAGTCCCAGTACTTC; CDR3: CASSPRVRESQYF
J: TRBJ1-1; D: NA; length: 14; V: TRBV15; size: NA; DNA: TGTGCCACCAGCAGAGATTACAGTGACACTGAAGCTTTCTTT; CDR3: CATSRDYSDTEAFF
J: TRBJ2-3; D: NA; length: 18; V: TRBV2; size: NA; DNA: TGTGCCAGCAGTGAAGCTTACTGGAGAACCCCTAGGGCAGATACGCAGTATTTT; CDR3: CASSEAYWRTPRADTQYF
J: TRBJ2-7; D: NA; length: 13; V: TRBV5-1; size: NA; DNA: TGCGCCAGCAGGGGACAAGGGGCCTACGAGCAGTACTTC; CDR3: CASRGQGAYEQYF
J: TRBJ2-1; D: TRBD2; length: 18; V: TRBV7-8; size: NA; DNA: TGTGCCAGCAGCTTAGCGCGGTTAGCACTAGCGGGTTACAATGAGCAGTTCTTC; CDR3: CASSLARLALAGYNEQFF
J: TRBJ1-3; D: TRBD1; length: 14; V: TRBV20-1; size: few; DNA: TGCAGTGCCCGGGACAGGGTGTCTGGAAACACCATATATTTT; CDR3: CSARDRVSGNTIYF
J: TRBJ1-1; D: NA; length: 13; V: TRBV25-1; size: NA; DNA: TGTGCCAGCAGTGAATTAGAGGACACTGAAGCTTTCTTT; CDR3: CASSELEDTEAFF
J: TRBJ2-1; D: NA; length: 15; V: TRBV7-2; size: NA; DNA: TGTGCCAGCAGCCAAGATCTGTTTTCCTACAATGAGCAGTTCTTC; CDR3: CASSQDLFSYNEQFF